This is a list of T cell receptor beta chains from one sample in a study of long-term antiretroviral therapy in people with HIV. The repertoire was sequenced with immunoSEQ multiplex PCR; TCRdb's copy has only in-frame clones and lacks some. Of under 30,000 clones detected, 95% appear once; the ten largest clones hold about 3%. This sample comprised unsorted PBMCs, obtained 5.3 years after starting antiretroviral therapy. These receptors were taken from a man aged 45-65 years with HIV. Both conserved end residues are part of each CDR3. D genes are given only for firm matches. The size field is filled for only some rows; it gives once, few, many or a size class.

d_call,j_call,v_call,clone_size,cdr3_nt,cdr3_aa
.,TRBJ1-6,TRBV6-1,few,TGTGCCAGCAGTGAAGCAAACCGAGGGAATTCACCCCTCCACTTT,CASSEANRGNSPLHF
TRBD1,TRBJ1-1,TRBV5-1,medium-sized,TGCGCCAGCAGGGGAGACAGGGAGGCGGGTTTAGACACTGAAGCTTTCTTT,CASRGDREAGLDTEAFF
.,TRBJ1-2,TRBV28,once,TGTGCCAGCAGCTTCCTCTTTGGCTACACCTTC,CASSFLFGYTF
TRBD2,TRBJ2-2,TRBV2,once,TGTGCCAGCAGTGGCCTAGCGGTCACCGGGGAGCTGTTTTTT,CASSGLAVTGELFF
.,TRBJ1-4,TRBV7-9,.,TGTGCCAGCAGCCTTTTAAGTACTAATGAAAAACTGTTTTTT,CASSLLSTNEKLFF
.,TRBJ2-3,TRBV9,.,TGTGCCAGCAGCGTAGTTGGGGATACGCAGTATTTT,CASSVVGDTQYF
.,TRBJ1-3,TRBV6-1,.,TGTGCCAGCAGCCCCTGGCCGGCGAGGGGAAACACCATATATTTT,CASSPWPARGNTIYF
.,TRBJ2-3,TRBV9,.,TGTGCCAGCAGCGTAGCGGGAGATACGCAGTATTTT,CASSVAGDTQYF
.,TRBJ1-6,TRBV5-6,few,TGTGCCAGCAGCTCCGGAGAAAACCGGCTGGCAGGTAATTCACCCCTCCACTTT,CASSSGENRLAGNSPLHF
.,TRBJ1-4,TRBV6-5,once,TGTGCCAGCAGTTACGGGAGTAAGGGTGAAAAACTGTTTTTT,CASSYGSKGEKLFF
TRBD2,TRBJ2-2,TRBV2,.,TGTGCCAGCATGGGGGAGGGACGGAACACCGGGGAGCTGTTTTTT,CASMGEGRNTGELFF
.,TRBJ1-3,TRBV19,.,TGTGCCAGTAGTATTGGGCTAAGCTCTGGAAACACCATATATTTT,CASSIGLSSGNTIYF
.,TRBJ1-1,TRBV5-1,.,TGCGCCAGCAGCTTGGATCCACAACAAAACACTGAAGCTTTCTTT,CASSLDPQQNTEAFF
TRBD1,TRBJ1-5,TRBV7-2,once,TGTGCCAGCAGCCGCGGTACGGACAGGGGGCGCCGACAGCCCCAGCATTTT,CASSRGTDRGRRQPQHF
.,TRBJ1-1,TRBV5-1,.,TGCGCCAGCAGCTTGGAACACCTTGGGACTGAAGCTTTCTTT,CASSLEHLGTEAFF
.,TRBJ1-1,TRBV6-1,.,TGTGCCAGCAGTGAAGCGGGCGGTGAAGCTTTCTTT,CASSEAGGEAFF
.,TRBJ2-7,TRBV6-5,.,TGTGCCAGCAGTCCTAGACTCTACGAGCAGTACTTC,CASSPRLYEQYF
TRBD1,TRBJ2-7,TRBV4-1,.,TGCGCCAGCAGCCAGCAGACAGGGAGTTCCTACGAGCAGTACTTC,CASSQQTGSSYEQYF
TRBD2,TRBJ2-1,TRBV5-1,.,TGCGCCAGCAGCTTCGGGACTAGCGGGGGGGCCAATGAGCAGTTCTTC,CASSFGTSGGANEQFF
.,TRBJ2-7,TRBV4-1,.,TGCGCCAGCAGCCAAGATCAAGTCCAGACGGTAAGCTCCTACGAGCAGTACTTC,CASSQDQVQTVSSYEQYF
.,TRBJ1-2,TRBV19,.,TGTGCCAGTAGCGGGGACATTCGCTATGGCTACACCTTC,CASSGDIRYGYTF